The 19 T cell receptor beta chains in this list originate from one sample, sequenced in a study of blood T cells in healthy people across ages. A sample-barcoded 5' primer and a J-beta primer mix were used in a second PCR of about 6 to 11 cycles. TCRdb independently ran MiXCR on the 5' RACE reads; one entry per CDR3 protein. The sample has some 560,000 distinct CDR3 sequences, over 25% seen once; the top ten hold 3% to 4%. This same sample was also taken into another study, of T cells of mothers and their children.

Sequenced material: blood. The receptors here all came from a boy aged 2 to 9 in good health.

The chain has TRBV10-2 and TRBJ2-7; 7 nucleotides align to TRBD1. There are 13 residues in the CDR3. The germline CDR1 and CDR2 sequences are WSHSY and SAAADI. With V trimmed by 8 bases and J by 4 bases, 8 bases remained unmatched. The CDR3 DNA follows: TGCGCCAGCGGGACAGACCCTCGATACGAGCAGTACTTC. It specifies CASGTDPRYEQYF.

The chain recombines TRBV6-5 with TRBJ2-3; perhaps TRBD2 as D (5 bases). This CDR3 has 14 residues. Germline values: CDR1 MNHEY, CDR2 SVGAGI. Between the trimmed V and J ends, which lost 0 bases and 3 bases, there was a span of 7 bases. The CDR3 is CASSYSRGTDTQYF. DNA of the CDR3: TGTGCCAGCAGTTACTCACGGGGAACAGATACGCAGTATTTT.

The CDR3 coding sequence is TGTGCCAGCTCACCCCTAACTAGCACTGAGCAGTTCTTC. Translating gives CASSPLTSTEQFF. The V gene is TRBV18, the J gene TRBJ2-1; D is perhaps TRBD2 (6 bases). This CDR3 region has 13 residues. The germline gives CDR1 KGHSH, CDR2 LQKENI. The V end lost 3 bases, the J end lost 9 bases, and 12 bases lay between the germline ends.

This chain joins TRBV7-8 and TRBJ1-4, with D possibly matching TRBD1 (6 bases). The CDR3 has 16 residues. The V and J ends lost 2 bases and 5 bases respectively, with 15 bases between them. The germline CDR1 and CDR2 sequences are SGHVS and FQNEAQ. CDR3 protein: CASSLTRTEGNEKLFF. In DNA, the CDR3 is TGTGCCAGCAGCTTAACCAGGACAGAAGGGAATGAAAAACTGTTTTTT.

The rearrangement joins TRBV7-9 to TRBJ1-2; no definite D call. Trimming took off 2 bases at V and 2 bases at J, with 6 bases between the two ends. This CDR3 contains 13 residues. Germline assignment: CDR1 SEHNR and CDR2 FQNEAQ (reference sequence). CDR3 DNA sequence: TGTGCCAGCAGCTTAATCGAGAACTATGGCTACACCTTC. It is translated as CASSLIENYGYTF.

The chain uses TRBV20-1 and TRBJ2-3, with 11 bases fitting TRBD2. The germline V gene has CDR1 DFQATT and CDR2 SNEGSKA (reference sequence). The CDR3 totals 15 residues. The V and J ends lost 3 bases and 9 bases, in that order; junction bases with no gene match: 11. This CDR3 is CSASVLAGGTQTQYF. The CDR3 region has the DNA TGCAGTGCTAGTGTCCTAGCGGGAGGAACTCAGACGCAGTATTTT.

The rearrangement joins TRBV20-1 to TRBJ2-1, with TRBD2 matching 11 bases. Trimming at V came to 5 bases and at J to 5 bases, leaving 5 bases not matched to a gene. CDR1 DFQATT and CDR2 SNEGSKA come from the germline V gene (reference sequence). The CDR3 has 14 residues. The CDR3 spells CSAFTSGGDNEQFF. Here the CDR3 DNA reads TGCAGTGCTTTCACTAGCGGGGGCGACAATGAGCAGTTCTTC.

This sequence joins TRBV6-4 and TRBJ2-1; D unresolved. The CDR3 is made up of 13 amino acids. V was pared by 0 bases and J by 5 bases, with 5 bases between. The germline CDR1 and CDR2 sequences are MRHNA and SNTAGT. The CDR3 DNA reads as TGTGCCAGCAGTGACTCGACAAACAATGAGCAGTTCTTC. It specifies CASSDSTNNEQFF.

J is TRBJ1-1 and V is TRBV30, with D possibly TRBD1 on 5 matching bases. V lost 3 bases, J lost 5 bases, and 16 bases lay in between. Germline CDR1 and CDR2: GTSNPN and SVGIG (reference sequence). This CDR3 contains 14 residues. The CDR3 sequence is CAWRPGPGSTEAFF. The CDR3 coding sequence is TGTGCCTGGAGGCCGGGCCCAGGGAGTACTGAAGCTTTCTTT.

This clonotype came up a few times. V usage is TRBV5-1 and J usage is TRBJ1-1, with D hard to call. Trimming stripped 0 bases from V and 11 bases from J, with 14 bases between. The CDR3 covers 13 residues. CDR1 and CDR2 (germline): SGHRS, YFSETQ. CDR3 region: CASSLEADSGAFF. CDR3 in DNA: TGCGCCAGCAGCTTGGAGGCCGATAGTGGCGCTTTCTTT.

The chain carries TRBV5-5 and TRBJ2-5; 12 positions agree with TRBD2. The junction had 9 bases not matched to a gene; V was cut back by 1 base and J by 5 bases. Germline assignment: CDR1 SGHKS and CDR2 YYEKEE (reference sequence). This CDR3 spans 17 amino acids. This CDR3 reads CASSLKASGGAGETQYF. CDR3 nucleotides: TGTGCCAGCAGCTTGAAGGCTAGCGGGGGGGCCGGCGAGACCCAGTACTTC.

This clonotype has a handful of counts. The chain uses TRBV20-1 and TRBJ2-3; D is possibly TRBD1 or TRBD2 (5 bases each). Looked up from germline, CDR1 is DFQATT and CDR2 is SNEGSKA (reference sequence). The CDR3 covers 13 residues. Trimming took 6 bases from V and 8 from J, leaving 18 bases between them. CDR3 in DNA: TGCAGTGCCTGGGACCACGGCTTGGGTACGCAGTATTTT. Amino acid sequence: CSAWDHGLGTQYF.

This rearrangement joins TRBV6-2 or TRBV6-3 to TRBJ2-1; TRBD2 might be the D (6 bases). The CDR3 has 14 amino acids. Germline-derived CDR1 and CDR2 are MNHEY and SVGEGT. The V end lost 6 bases, the J end lost 9 bases, and 18 bases lay between the germline ends. The CDR3 DNA reads TGTGCCAGCAGGGAACCAGGGACTGTTGGTGAGCAGTTCTTC. Amino acids: CASREPGTVGEQFF.

This clonotype was found a few times. The V call is TRBV3-1, the J call TRBJ2-5; 8 nucleotides line up with TRBD2. The CDR3 totals 16 residues. The junction had 16 bases not matched to a gene; V was cut back by 0 bases and J by 13 bases. The germline CDR1 and CDR2 sequences are LGHDT and YNNKEL (reference sequence). The chain's CDR3 is CASSQDQTLTSGMLYF. The CDR3 DNA reads as TGTGCCAGCAGCCAAGATCAAACACTAACTAGCGGTATGTTGTACTTC.

J is TRBJ2-5 and V is TRBV25-1, with TRBD1 matching 8 bases. After removal of 3 bases from V and 6 bases from J, the junction contained 6 bases not matched to a gene. The CDR3 length is 14 residues. Germline V lookup: CDR1 MGHDK, CDR2 SYGVNS. The CDR3 DNA reads TGTGCCAGCAGTGAGTGGCAGGGGGCCCAGACCCAGTACTTC. Its translation: CASSEWQGAQTQYF.

This clonotype was seen a handful of times. The chain employs TRBV3-1 and TRBJ2-7; 8 bases agree with TRBD2. The CDR3 runs 14 residues. The germline gives CDR1 LGHDT, CDR2 YNNKEL (reference sequence). Unmatched junction bases numbered 1, after V lost 2 bases and J lost 1 base. The CDR3 DNA sequence: TGTGCCAGCAGCCAACGCGGGGGGTCCTACGAGCAGTACTTC. Protein product: CASSQRGGSYEQYF.

J is TRBJ1-1 and V is TRBV7-2, with D possibly being TRBD1 (5 bases). CDR3 size: 15 residues. V lost 6 bases and J lost 0, with 14 bases in between. Germline CDR1 SGHTA, CDR2 FQGNSA. The CDR3 DNA sequence: TGTGCCAGCAGACTGGCGGCGGGGCTGAACACTGAAGCTTTCTTT. It is translated as CASRLAAGLNTEAFF.

This clonotype was seen a few times. The chain has TRBV10-3 and TRBJ1-5; 8 positions match TRBD1. CDR3 size: 13 residues. The ends lost 10 bases at V and 5 bases at J; junction bases unmatched: 7. CDR1 and CDR2 (germline): ENHRY, SYGVKD. The CDR3 is CATTQTGDQPQHF. In DNA, the CDR3 is TGTGCCACTACTCAGACAGGGGATCAGCCCCAGCATTTT.

The table lists this clonotype with a count of one. The chain links TRBV5-1 to TRBJ1-4; tentatively, D is TRBD1 (5 bases). Per the germline V gene, CDR1 is SGHRS and CDR2 is YFSETQ. The CDR3 is 13 residues long. Trimming pared 4 bases from V and 8 bases from J, leaving 12 bases between. CDR3 DNA sequence: TGCGCCAGCAGCCGCACAGGCTCCGAAAAACTGTTTTTT. Translating gives CASSRTGSEKLFF.